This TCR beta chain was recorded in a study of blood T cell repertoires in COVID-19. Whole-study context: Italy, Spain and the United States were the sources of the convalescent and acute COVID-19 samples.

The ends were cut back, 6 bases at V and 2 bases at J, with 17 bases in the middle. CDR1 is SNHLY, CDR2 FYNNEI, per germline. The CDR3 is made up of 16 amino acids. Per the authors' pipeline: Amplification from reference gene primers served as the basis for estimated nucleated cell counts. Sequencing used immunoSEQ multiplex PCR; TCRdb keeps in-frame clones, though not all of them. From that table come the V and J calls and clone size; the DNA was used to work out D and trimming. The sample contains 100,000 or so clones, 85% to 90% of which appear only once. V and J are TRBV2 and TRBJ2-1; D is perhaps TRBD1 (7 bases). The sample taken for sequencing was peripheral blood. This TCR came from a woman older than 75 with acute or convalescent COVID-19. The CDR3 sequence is CASRVQGRLTYNEQFF. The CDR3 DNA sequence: TGTGCCAGCAGAGTACAGGGGAGGTTGACCTACAATGAGCAGTTCTTC.